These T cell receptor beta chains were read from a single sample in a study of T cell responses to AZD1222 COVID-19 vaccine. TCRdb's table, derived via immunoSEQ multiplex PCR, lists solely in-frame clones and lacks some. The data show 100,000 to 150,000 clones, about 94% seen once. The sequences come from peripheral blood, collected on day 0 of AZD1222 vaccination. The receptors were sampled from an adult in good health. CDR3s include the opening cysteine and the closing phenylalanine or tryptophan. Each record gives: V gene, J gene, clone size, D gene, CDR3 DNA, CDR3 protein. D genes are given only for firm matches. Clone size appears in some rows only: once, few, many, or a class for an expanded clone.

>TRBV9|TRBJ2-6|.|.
TGTGCCAGCAGTCCGAGTGGGGCCAACGTCCTGACTTTC
CASSPSGANVLTF
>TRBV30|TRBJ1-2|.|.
TGTGCCTGGGTACGAACCGGGACATCTTATGGCTACACCTTC
CAWVRTGTSYGYTF
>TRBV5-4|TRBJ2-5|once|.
TGTGCCAGCAGCTCCGCTTCCGCGGAGACCCAGTACTTC
CASSSASAETQYF
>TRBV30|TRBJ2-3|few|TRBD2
TGTGCCTGGAACCTAGCGGGAGATACGCAGTATTTT
CAWNLAGDTQYF
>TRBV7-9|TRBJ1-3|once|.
TGTGCCAGCAGCTTGACCGGAAACACCATATATTTT
CASSLTGNTIYF
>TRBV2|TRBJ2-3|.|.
TGTGCCAGCAGCGCGCGGGGAGATACGCAGTATTTT
CASSARGDTQYF
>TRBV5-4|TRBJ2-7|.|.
TGTGCCAGCAGCTGGAGAGACGGTGGCCGATCCTACGAGCAGTACTTC
CASSWRDGGRSYEQYF
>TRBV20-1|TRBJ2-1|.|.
TGCAGTGCTAGAAGGAGCCGGGAGCAGTTCTTC
CSARRSREQFF
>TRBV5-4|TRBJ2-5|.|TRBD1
TGTGCCAGCAGCCACCCGCCAGGGGGCGACGAGACCCAGTACTTC
CASSHPPGGDETQYF
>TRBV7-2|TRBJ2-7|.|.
TGTGCCAGCAGCTTCGACTACACCTACGAGCAGTACTTC
CASSFDYTYEQYF
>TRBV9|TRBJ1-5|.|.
TGTGCCAGCAGCCCTGACGGGCAGATCAATCAGCCCCAGCATTTT
CASSPDGQINQPQHF
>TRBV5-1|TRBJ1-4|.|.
TGCGCCAGCAGCCCGCGTTGGGACGCAACTAATGAAAAACTGTTTTTT
CASSPRWDATNEKLFF
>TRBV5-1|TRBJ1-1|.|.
TGCGCCAGCAGGGTACACAGCTCGAACACTGAAGCTTTCTTT
CASRVHSSNTEAFF